This T cell receptor (beta chain) appears in the sequencing data of a study of CD8 T cells in ankylosing spondylitis. This clonotype has just a few counts. Its antigen is undetermined. Library preparation for TCR beta used quantitative 5'-RACE with molecular barcodes. Each CDR3 protein is one row after TCRdb ran MiXCR on the 5' RACE reads. The table has roughly 230,000 distinct CDR3 sequences, about 10% seen once. CDR1 SGHAT and CDR2 FQNNGV come from the germline V gene. The CDR3 runs 15 residues. With 4 bases removed from V and 3 bases from J, the gap between germline ends came to 12 bases. Overall study results and limits: Some of the motif variants had earlier been found in reactive arthritis patients' fluid and blood. A motif in TCR beta, a set of several highly homologous variants, appeared characteristic of ankylosing spondylitis blood.

The sequencing input was blood, either unsorted or a sorted T cell fraction (not recorded which). The J gene is TRBJ2-2, the V gene TRBV11-2; D possibly corresponds to TRBD2 (6 bases). This clonotype was obtained from a male donor with ankylosing spondylitis or in good health (not recorded which). The CDR3 spells CASSSLRGYTGELFF. CDR3 nucleotide sequence: TGTGCCAGCAGCTCGCTACGGGGGTACACCGGGGAGCTGTTTTTT.